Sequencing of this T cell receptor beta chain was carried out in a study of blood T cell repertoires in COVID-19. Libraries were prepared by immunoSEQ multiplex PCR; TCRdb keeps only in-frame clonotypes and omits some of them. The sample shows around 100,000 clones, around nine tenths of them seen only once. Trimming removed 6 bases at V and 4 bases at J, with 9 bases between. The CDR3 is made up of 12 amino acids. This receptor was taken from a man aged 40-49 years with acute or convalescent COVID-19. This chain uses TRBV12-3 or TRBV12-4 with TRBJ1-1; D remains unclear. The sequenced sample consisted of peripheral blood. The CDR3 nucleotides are TGTGCCAGCAGCCCGCCGGGCACTGAAGCTTTCTTT. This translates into CASSPPGTEAFF.